The rows below give T cell receptor beta chains drawn from one sample of a study of regulatory T cells in long-lasting Graves disease. TCRdb redid the calling of the multiplex PCR reads with MiXCR, one entry per CDR3 protein. The sample has roughly 500,000 distinct CDR3 sequences, roughly 12% seen once. These data were likewise used in another study, on T cells in Graves' hyperthyroidism and ophthalmopathy.

The sample in question was peripheral blood mononuclear cells (PBMCs), obtained at new diagnosis, from a patient treated with antithyroid drugs. The source is a man in his thirties or forties with Graves disease. Both conserved end residues are part of each CDR3. Fields, in order: D gene, J gene, clone size, V gene, CDR3 DNA, CDR3 protein. A D gene is named only where the DNA matches it firmly. Size is stated for part of the rows, as once, few or many counts, or as a class when the clone is expanded.

-	TRBJ1-3	-	TRBV7-2	TGTGCCAGCAGCGCACAGACAGTTTCAGGTGGAAACACCATATATTTT	CASSAQTVSGGNTIYF
TRBD1	TRBJ1-4	many	TRBV3-1	TGTGCCAGCAGCCAAGGATGGGACAGGCTGTTTTTT	CASSQGWDRLFF
-	TRBJ2-3	many	TRBV2	TGTGCCAGCAGCGCGGACGGGACAGATACGCAGTATTTT	CASSADGTDTQYF
-	TRBJ1-5	few	TRBV19	TGTGCCAGTGGGGAACAGGGAAGGGGCAATCAGCCCCAGCATTTT	CASGEQGRGNQPQHF
TRBD2	TRBJ2-3	many	TRBV5-1	TGCGCCAGCAGCTGGGAGGGCGAAGGAAGGATCGATACGCAGTATTTT	CASSWEGEGRIDTQYF
-	TRBJ2-1	many	TRBV28	TGTGCCAGCAGGCTCGGGACCATCTACAATGAGCAGTTCTTC	CASRLGTIYNEQFF
-	TRBJ2-7	many	TRBV20-1	TGCAGTGCTAGTCCCTCGATTAGCGGAAGTTACGAGCAGTACTTC	CSASPSISGSYEQYF
-	TRBJ2-1	-	TRBV24-1	TGTGCCACCGGGGATAACAGGGCTTATAACTACAATGAGCAGTTCTTC	CATGDNRAYNYNEQFF
-	TRBJ2-5	many	TRBV7-8	TGTGCCAGCGGGAGGGGGGGAGAGACCCAGTACTTC	CASGRGGETQYF
-	TRBJ2-5	once	TRBV29-1	TGCAGCGTTGACCTCTTTGGCGAGACCCGGTACTTC	CSVDLFGETRYF
TRBD1	TRBJ2-1	-	TRBV19	TGTGCCAGTAGTATTTACAGGGGTACCTACAATGAGCAGTTCTTC	CASSIYRGTYNEQFF
-	TRBJ1-1	many	TRBV5-1	TGCGCCAGCAGGTCTCCCCAGGAAGGAACCAAGCTTTTCTTT	CASRSPQEGTKLFF
TRBD2	TRBJ2-1	few	TRBV9	TGTGCCAGCGAAGCTAGCGGGAGGGCCGATGAGCAGTTCTTC	CASEASGRADEQFF
-	TRBJ2-7	many	TRBV20-1	TGCAGTGCTGAGAGGGTAAGGGGCTACGAGCAGTACTTC	CSAERVRGYEQYF
-	TRBJ2-5	many	TRBV7-7	TGTGCTAGCAGCTTGGAGGGGGGGATCCGGACCCAGTACTTC	CASSLEGGIRTQYF
-	TRBJ2-1	many	TRBV20-1	TGCAGTGCTAGGGGGCTACTGCGTCGTGAGCAGTTCTTC	CSARGLLRREQFF
-	TRBJ2-1	-	TRBV9	TGTGCCAGCAGCCCCCGGTGGCGCGGGTGGCACAATGAGCAGTTCTTC	CASSPRWRGWHNEQFF
TRBD1	TRBJ2-7	many	TRBV6-5	TGTGCCAGCAGTTACGCATGGACAGGGGGACACGAGCAGTACTTC	CASSYAWTGGHEQYF
TRBD2	TRBJ2-7	few	TRBV9	TGTGCCAGCAGCGCCCTACCGGGACTAGCGGGAGTCTTGGACTTC	CASSALPGLAGVLDF
-	TRBJ2-1	many	TRBV11-3	TGTGCCAGCAGCAGGGATAGCTCCTACAATGAGCAGTTCTTC	CASSRDSSYNEQFF
-	TRBJ1-1	once	TRBV20-1	TGCAGTGCTAGCGGGACGAACACTGAAGCTTTCTTT	CSASGTNTEAFF
-	TRBJ2-3	many	TRBV2	TGTGCCAGCAGTGTTGGCAGCGCTTCGGCAGATACGCAGTATTTT	CASSVGSASADTQYF
-	TRBJ1-2	few	TRBV5-1	TGCGCCAGCAGCTTTGACCTTCTATATGGCTACACCTTC	CASSFDLLYGYTF
-	TRBJ1-4	few	TRBV30	TGTGCCTGGACATCGGATATGAGAATGAGTAAACTGTTTTTT	CAWTSDMRMSKLFF
-	TRBJ2-5	few	TRBV30	TGTGCCTGGAGGGAGGACTCGAGGAAGACCCAGTACTTC	CAWREDSRKTQYF
TRBD1	TRBJ1-2	many	TRBV29-1	TGCAGCGTTCTCGGACAGGGCTCGAACTATGGCTACACCTTC	CSVLGQGSNYGYTF
-	TRBJ1-2	-	TRBV6-1	TGTGCCAGCAGCCCCCTTTATGCTAGTCCTAACTATGGCTACACCTTC	CASSPLYASPNYGYTF
TRBD2	TRBJ2-3	many	TRBV27	TGTGCCAGCAGTCCTCCGGGACTAGCGGGAGGGCCGTACACGCAGTATTTT	CASSPPGLAGGPYTQYF
TRBD1	TRBJ2-7	many	TRBV10-2	TGCGCCACCTCGGGACAGGGGGTCTCCGAGCAGTACTTC	CATSGQGVSEQYF